This is a list of T cell receptor beta chains from one sample in a study of neoadjuvant anti-PD-1 for oral cavity cancer. The repertoire was sequenced with immunoSEQ multiplex PCR; TCRdb's copy has only in-frame clones and lacks some. Among almost 7,000 clones listed, about two thirds were seen once. The material sequenced was PBMCs, taken before nivolumab (anti-PD-1) treatment. The receptors here all came from a person aged 40-85 years with oral cavity squamous cell carcinoma. The CDR3 runs from the conserved cysteine through the conserved F or W. The order of the fields is V gene, J gene, clone size, D gene, CDR3 protein, CDR3 DNA. A D gene is named only where the DNA matches it firmly. Only some rows state a clone size, as once, few, many or a class for expanded clones.

TRBV10-3	TRBJ1-5	NA	TRBD1	CAIRGTGDEGNQPQHF	TGTGCCATCAGAGGTACAGGGGATGAAGGCAATCAGCCCCAGCATTTT
TRBV10-3	TRBJ2-3	NA	NA	CAISDEAIPSLGTQYF	TGTGCCATCAGTGATGAAGCGATACCCTCCCTCGGTACGCAGTATTTT
TRBV5-6	TRBJ2-3	NA	TRBD2	CASSSGRGGNTQYF	TGTGCCAGCAGCTCAGGGAGGGGAGGGAATACGCAGTATTTT
TRBV7-9	TRBJ1-5	NA	NA	CASSLSSGIDQPQHF	TGTGCCAGCAGCTTAAGCTCAGGTATAGATCAGCCCCAGCATTTT
TRBV2	TRBJ1-5	NA	NA	CASSEGGGNQPQHF	TGTGCCAGCAGTGAAGGCGGGGGCAATCAGCCCCAGCATTTT
TRBV5-4	TRBJ1-1	once	NA	CASSYPGTRGNTEAFF	TGTGCCAGCAGCTATCCCGGGACAAGGGGGAACACTGAAGCTTTCTTT
TRBV27	TRBJ2-7	once	NA	CASSPRRGSYEQYF	TGTGCCAGCAGTCCCCGGAGGGGGTCCTACGAGCAGTACTTC
TRBV28	TRBJ2-3	NA	TRBD1	CASVTGGQGFDTQYF	TGTGCCAGCGTAACAGGGGGACAAGGATTCGATACGCAGTATTTT
TRBV6-4	TRBJ2-1	NA	TRBD1	CASSVYFTGQTSGEQFF	TGTGCCAGCAGTGTATACTTTACGGGACAGACCAGTGGTGAGCAGTTCTTC
TRBV5-1	TRBJ1-4	NA	TRBD1	CASSLGRGREKLFF	TGCGCCAGCAGCTTGGGCAGGGGGCGAGAAAAACTGTTTTTT
TRBV4-3	TRBJ1-1	NA	NA	CASSQDVSVMNTEAFF	TGCGCCAGCAGCCAAGATGTGTCGGTTATGAACACTGAAGCTTTCTTT
TRBV27	TRBJ1-1	NA	TRBD1	CASSFHRGGTEAFF	TGTGCCAGCAGTTTCCACAGGGGAGGGACTGAAGCTTTCTTT
TRBV7-3	TRBJ2-1	NA	NA	CASSRTRTANEQFF	TGTGCCAGCAGCCGCACCCGGACAGCGAATGAGCAGTTCTTC
TRBV5-4	TRBJ2-2	NA	NA	CASSRVGGTGELFF	TGTGCCAGCAGCAGGGTGGGGGGCACCGGGGAGCTGTTTTTT
TRBV13	TRBJ1-3	NA	NA	CASSSDRTRRDF	TGTGCCAGCAGCTCCGACAGGACCCGCAGGGATTTT
TRBV7-2	TRBJ2-7	NA	NA	CASSFKDINPYEQYF	TGTGCCAGCAGCTTCAAAGACATTAACCCCTACGAGCAGTACTTC
TRBV7-2	TRBJ2-7	NA	TRBD1	CASSRITGVGDEQYF	TGTGCCAGCAGCCGAATAACAGGGGTGGGCGACGAGCAGTACTTC
TRBV19	TRBJ1-2	NA	NA	CASSSQGPNYGYTF	TGTGCCAGTAGTTCCCAGGGGCCTAACTATGGCTACACCTTC
TRBV21-1	TRBJ1-6	NA	NA	CASSKEGGRCSYNSPLHF	TGTGCCAGCAGCAAAGAGGGGGGCCGTTGCTCCTATAATTCACCCCTCCACTTT
TRBV4-3	TRBJ2-1	NA	NA	CASSQDLSALEQFF	TGCGCCAGCAGCCAAGATCTAAGCGCCCTTGAGCAGTTCTTC
TRBV25-1	TRBJ1-5	NA	NA	CASSDGGQPQHF	TGTGCCAGCAGTGACGGGGGTCAGCCCCAGCATTTT
TRBV30	TRBJ1-2	few	NA	CAWRSGGNYGYTF	TGTGCCTGGAGATCGGGCGGGAACTATGGCTACACCTTC
TRBV4-1	TRBJ1-5	NA	NA	CASSPTPAVEFQPQHF	TGCGCCAGCAGCCCCACCCCCGCCGTCGAGTTTCAGCCCCAGCATTTT
TRBV30	TRBJ1-1	few	TRBD1	CAWTGTGTLNTEAFF	TGTGCCTGGACGGGGACAGGGACATTGAACACTGAAGCTTTCTTT
TRBV21-1	TRBJ2-7	NA	NA	CASSGTGCLSEQYF	TGTGCCAGCAGTGGGACAGGGTGTCTAAGCGAGCAGTACTTC
TRBV19	TRBJ1-4	NA	TRBD1	CASSMSGGNEKLFF	TGTGCCAGTAGTATGTCAGGGGGTAATGAAAAACTGTTTTTT
TRBV14	TRBJ1-4	NA	NA	CASSQGQFNEKLFF	TGTGCCAGCAGCCAAGGCCAGTTTAATGAAAAACTGTTTTTT
TRBV5-1	TRBJ1-1	NA	NA	CASSGRDYEAFF	TGCGCCAGCAGCGGAAGGGATTACGAAGCTTTCTTT
TRBV7-7	TRBJ2-1	NA	NA	CASSLGNSGDSSYNEQFF	TGTGCCAGCAGCTTAGGGAATTCGGGGGATAGCTCCTACAATGAGCAGTTCTTC